The T cell receptor beta chain described here comes from a study of human T cells and chemical hapten exposure. The junction had 11 bases not matched to a gene; V was cut back by 0 bases and J by 9 bases. CDR3 length: 16 residues. Germline values: CDR1 LGHNA, CDR2 YNFKEQ. TCRdb called the RACE reads again in MiXCR, with one record for every CDR3 protein. The sample carries 250,000 or so distinct CDR3 sequences, about 9% recorded once. This clonotype was observed a handful of times. As for time point: pre-sensitization, week 0. Stated treatment: therapeutic diphenylcyclopropenone sensitization with weekly scalp DPC.

The chain recombines TRBV4-2 with TRBJ2-1; 7 nucleotides match TRBD1. This sample comprised whole blood, obtained in connection with sensitization to the hapten diphenylcyclopropenone (DPC). This clonotype originated in a woman aged 40-49 years with alopecia areata. Some clones in this sample may be carry-over from other donors' samples. CDR3 protein: CASSQEGGSPSTEQFF. In DNA form, the CDR3 reads TGTGCCAGCAGCCAAGAAGGGGGCTCTCCGAGTACTGAGCAGTTCTTC.